These T cell receptor beta chains were read from a single sample in a study of PD-1 blockade in classical Hodgkin lymphoma. Data came from immunoSEQ multiplex PCR; TCRdb stores just in-frame clones and leaves some out. The sample records tens of thousands of clones, just over 75% being singletons. The source was peripheral blood mononuclear cells (PBMCs), collected before the second cycle of nivolumab. The receptors shown here come from a human donor with classical Hodgkin lymphoma. Each CDR3 is given with its conserved first and last residue. A D gene is named only where the DNA matches it firmly. Size values are once, few and many counts, or a class for expanded clones, and some rows have none.

d_gene: .; v_gene: TRBV9; abundance: .; j_gene: TRBJ2-2; CDR3aa: CASWTVLGTGELFF; CDR3nt: TGTGCCTCGTGGACAGTCTTGGGCACCGGGGAGCTGTTTTTT
d_gene: TRBD2; v_gene: TRBV4-3; abundance: .; j_gene: TRBJ2-1; CDR3aa: CASSPSGGHEQFF; CDR3nt: TGCGCCAGCAGCCCCTCGGGGGGTCATGAGCAGTTCTTC
d_gene: .; v_gene: TRBV5-8; abundance: .; j_gene: TRBJ2-7; CDR3aa: CASSPQGFEQYF; CDR3nt: TGTGCCAGCAGCCCGCAGGGATTCGAGCAGTACTTC
d_gene: .; v_gene: TRBV21-1; abundance: .; j_gene: TRBJ2-7; CDR3aa: CASSWTGGSSYEQYF; CDR3nt: TGTGCCAGCAGCTGGACAGGGGGTAGCTCCTACGAGCAGTACTTC
d_gene: TRBD1; v_gene: TRBV9; abundance: few; j_gene: TRBJ2-3; CDR3aa: CASSEGTGPDTQYF; CDR3nt: TGTGCCAGCAGCGAAGGGACAGGGCCAGATACGCAGTATTTT
d_gene: .; v_gene: TRBV5-1; abundance: .; j_gene: TRBJ1-6; CDR3aa: CASSLGPPDNSPLHF; CDR3nt: TGCGCCAGCAGCTTAGGGCCCCCGGATAATTCACCCCTCCACTTT
d_gene: .; v_gene: TRBV15; abundance: .; j_gene: TRBJ1-1; CDR3aa: CATSSRTANTEAFF; CDR3nt: TGTGCCACCAGCTCACGGACAGCGAACACTGAAGCTTTCTTT
d_gene: .; v_gene: TRBV2; abundance: .; j_gene: TRBJ1-2; CDR3aa: CASSRSVPPNYGYTF; CDR3nt: TGTGCCAGCAGTAGAAGTGTGCCCCCCAATTATGGCTACACCTTC
d_gene: .; v_gene: TRBV21-1; abundance: few; j_gene: TRBJ2-7; CDR3aa: CASSHLAGGHF; CDR3nt: TGTGCCAGCAGCCACCTGGCGGGGGGGCACTTC
d_gene: .; v_gene: TRBV2; abundance: .; j_gene: TRBJ1-2; CDR3aa: CASSPLTVSYGYTF; CDR3nt: TGTGCCAGCAGTCCCTTGACAGTTAGCTATGGCTACACCTTC
d_gene: .; v_gene: TRBV7-2; abundance: .; j_gene: TRBJ1-1; CDR3aa: CASSLTGNTEAFF; CDR3nt: TGTGCCAGCAGCCTGACAGGAAACACTGAAGCTTTCTTT
d_gene: .; v_gene: TRBV30; abundance: .; j_gene: TRBJ1-5; CDR3aa: CAYERFGQPQHF; CDR3nt: TGTGCCTATGAACGGTTCGGTCAGCCCCAGCATTTT
d_gene: TRBD1; v_gene: TRBV9; abundance: once; j_gene: TRBJ1-1; CDR3aa: CASSVSGTGDTEAFF; CDR3nt: TGTGCCAGCAGCGTAAGCGGGACAGGGGATACTGAAGCTTTCTTT
d_gene: .; v_gene: TRBV27; abundance: .; j_gene: TRBJ2-2; CDR3aa: CASNPTGRTGELFF; CDR3nt: TGTGCCAGCAACCCGACAGGGAGGACCGGGGAGCTGTTTTTT
d_gene: .; v_gene: TRBV19; abundance: .; j_gene: TRBJ1-1; CDR3aa: CASSISGFEAFF; CDR3nt: TGTGCCAGTAGTATATCAGGGTTTGAAGCTTTCTTT
d_gene: .; v_gene: TRBV30; abundance: few; j_gene: TRBJ1-2; CDR3aa: CAWGNRNYGYTF; CDR3nt: TGTGCCTGGGGGAACCGCAACTATGGCTACACCTTC
d_gene: .; v_gene: TRBV27; abundance: .; j_gene: TRBJ1-1; CDR3aa: CASSLSPVTEAFF; CDR3nt: TGTGCCAGCAGTTTATCGCCGGTTACTGAAGCTTTCTTT
d_gene: .; v_gene: TRBV29-1; abundance: .; j_gene: TRBJ1-1; CDR3aa: CSVRDRWGHTEAFF; CDR3nt: TGCAGCGTTAGAGACCGATGGGGGCACACTGAAGCTTTCTTT
d_gene: .; v_gene: TRBV10-3; abundance: .; j_gene: TRBJ2-5; CDR3aa: CAISEGETQYF; CDR3nt: TGTGCCATCAGTGAGGGAGAGACCCAGTACTTC
d_gene: .; v_gene: TRBV10-3; abundance: .; j_gene: TRBJ2-3; CDR3aa: CAISEGDGDTQYF; CDR3nt: TGTGCCATCAGTGAGGGGGATGGAGATACGCAGTATTTT
d_gene: TRBD1; v_gene: TRBV5-6; abundance: .; j_gene: TRBJ2-1; CDR3aa: CANIRDRANEQFF; CDR3nt: TGTGCCAATATCCGGGACAGGGCCAATGAGCAGTTCTTC
d_gene: TRBD1; v_gene: TRBV10-1; abundance: .; j_gene: TRBJ2-7; CDR3aa: CARRDRAVGEQYF; CDR3nt: TGCGCCAGACGGGACAGGGCTGTGGGCGAGCAGTACTTC
d_gene: TRBD2; v_gene: TRBV7-2; abundance: .; j_gene: TRBJ2-5; CDR3aa: CASSLGLAGAGKTQYF; CDR3nt: TGTGCCAGCAGCTTGGGACTAGCGGGGGCGGGTAAGACCCAGTACTTC
d_gene: .; v_gene: TRBV4-3; abundance: .; j_gene: TRBJ2-7; CDR3aa: CASSQDNAEGSYEQYF; CDR3nt: TGCGCCAGCAGCCAAGATAACGCGGAGGGTTCCTACGAGCAGTACTTC
d_gene: .; v_gene: TRBV4-3; abundance: .; j_gene: TRBJ2-2; CDR3aa: CASSPGLRKGPTGELFF; CDR3nt: TGCGCCAGCAGCCCCGGGCTCAGAAAGGGACCGACCGGGGAGCTGTTTTTT
d_gene: TRBD2; v_gene: TRBV27; abundance: .; j_gene: TRBJ2-1; CDR3aa: CASSPLKGSGAYNEQFF; CDR3nt: TGTGCCAGCAGTCCACTGAAGGGTAGCGGGGCCTACAATGAGCAGTTCTTC
d_gene: .; v_gene: TRBV6-5; abundance: .; j_gene: TRBJ2-5; CDR3aa: CASSYSRLETQYF; CDR3nt: TGTGCCAGCAGTTACTCTCGACTAGAGACCCAGTACTTC
d_gene: .; v_gene: TRBV7-9; abundance: few; j_gene: TRBJ2-3; CDR3aa: CASSSQLTGYFTDTQYF; CDR3nt: TGTGCCAGCAGTTCGCAACTGACAGGCTATTTCACAGATACGCAGTATTTT
d_gene: .; v_gene: TRBV7-9; abundance: once; j_gene: TRBJ1-2; CDR3aa: CASSLGVEGYTF; CDR3nt: TGTGCCAGCAGCTTAGGGGTGGAAGGCTACACCTTC
d_gene: TRBD1; v_gene: TRBV6-5; abundance: few; j_gene: TRBJ1-5; CDR3aa: CASSRQGGQPQHF; CDR3nt: TGTGCCAGCAGCCGACAGGGGGGTCAGCCCCAGCATTTT
d_gene: .; v_gene: TRBV29-1; abundance: .; j_gene: TRBJ2-5; CDR3aa: CSVEQGTETQYF; CDR3nt: TGCAGCGTTGAGCAGGGAACAGAGACCCAGTACTTC
d_gene: .; v_gene: TRBV5-1; abundance: .; j_gene: TRBJ1-1; CDR3aa: CASRDGREAFF; CDR3nt: TGCGCCAGCAGGGACGGCCGTGAAGCTTTCTTT
d_gene: TRBD1; v_gene: TRBV6-6; abundance: .; j_gene: TRBJ1-2; CDR3aa: CASSTFGQGGAYGYTF; CDR3nt: TGTGCCAGCAGTACCTTCGGACAGGGGGGAGCCTATGGCTACACCTTC
d_gene: .; v_gene: TRBV27; abundance: many; j_gene: TRBJ1-6; CDR3aa: CASKGARNSPLHF; CDR3nt: TGTGCCAGCAAAGGGGCGAGGAATTCACCCCTCCACTTT
d_gene: TRBD1; v_gene: TRBV9; abundance: once; j_gene: TRBJ2-1; CDR3aa: CASSPSDRALNNEQFF; CDR3nt: TGTGCCAGCAGCCCCTCTGACAGGGCCCTAAACAATGAGCAGTTCTTC
d_gene: .; v_gene: TRBV6-5; abundance: .; j_gene: TRBJ1-2; CDR3aa: CASTSRVGGYTF; CDR3nt: TGTGCCAGCACAAGCAGGGTTGGTGGCTACACCTTC
d_gene: .; v_gene: TRBV4-2; abundance: once; j_gene: TRBJ1-2; CDR3aa: CASSQVTWGSDGYTF; CDR3nt: TGTGCCAGCAGCCAAGTTACGTGGGGCTCCGATGGCTACACCTTC
d_gene: TRBD2; v_gene: TRBV27; abundance: few; j_gene: TRBJ2-7; CDR3aa: CASTTAGGEQYF; CDR3nt: TGTGCCAGCACCACAGCGGGGGGGGAGCAGTACTTC
d_gene: TRBD1; v_gene: TRBV18; abundance: .; j_gene: TRBJ1-2; CDR3aa: CASSPRAGGTLLGGYTF; CDR3nt: TGTGCCAGCTCACCCAGGGCAGGGGGCACCTTGCTCGGTGGCTACACCTTC
d_gene: .; v_gene: TRBV7-6; abundance: few; j_gene: TRBJ1-4; CDR3aa: CASTARSGNEKLFF; CDR3nt: TGTGCCAGCACCGCGAGGTCCGGGAATGAAAAACTGTTTTTT
d_gene: .; v_gene: TRBV6-5; abundance: .; j_gene: TRBJ1-2; CDR3aa: CASGIHMASNYGYTF; CDR3nt: TGTGCCAGCGGGATTCATATGGCGAGCAACTATGGCTACACCTTC
d_gene: .; v_gene: TRBV19; abundance: .; j_gene: TRBJ1-4; CDR3aa: CASSIQDRLFF; CDR3nt: TGTGCCAGTAGTATACAGGACAGACTGTTTTTT
d_gene: TRBD1; v_gene: TRBV7-2; abundance: .; j_gene: TRBJ1-2; CDR3aa: CASSLALTGGYGYTF; CDR3nt: TGTGCCAGCAGCTTAGCCTTGACAGGGGGGTATGGCTACACCTTC
d_gene: .; v_gene: TRBV6-5; abundance: few; j_gene: TRBJ2-7; CDR3aa: CASSPRGGGAHEQYF; CDR3nt: TGTGCCAGCAGCCCCAGGGGAGGGGGGGCCCACGAGCAGTACTTC
d_gene: .; v_gene: TRBV29-1; abundance: .; j_gene: TRBJ1-2; CDR3aa: CSVRRNPSDGYTF; CDR3nt: TGCAGCGTTCGACGGAACCCATCGGATGGCTACACCTTC
d_gene: .; v_gene: TRBV7-2; abundance: .; j_gene: TRBJ1-1; CDR3aa: CASSKLRDSTEAFF; CDR3nt: TGTGCCAGCAGCAAACTCAGGGATTCCACTGAAGCTTTCTTT
d_gene: .; v_gene: TRBV5-8; abundance: .; j_gene: TRBJ2-1; CDR3aa: CASSFSWNLGNEQFF; CDR3nt: TGTGCCAGCAGCTTTTCTTGGAACCTTGGCAATGAGCAGTTCTTC
d_gene: TRBD1; v_gene: TRBV5-1; abundance: .; j_gene: TRBJ2-5; CDR3aa: CASQGQGETQYF; CDR3nt: TGCGCCAGCCAGGGACAGGGGGAGACCCAGTACTTC
d_gene: .; v_gene: TRBV11-2; abundance: few; j_gene: TRBJ2-1; CDR3aa: CASSLEENEQFF; CDR3nt: TGTGCCAGCAGCTTAGAGGAGAATGAGCAGTTCTTC
d_gene: .; v_gene: TRBV6-5; abundance: .; j_gene: TRBJ2-3; CDR3aa: CASSFRGASTDTQYF; CDR3nt: TGTGCCAGCAGCTTCAGGGGCGCTAGCACAGATACGCAGTATTTT
d_gene: .; v_gene: TRBV15; abundance: .; j_gene: TRBJ2-2; CDR3aa: CATSRVLPGGNTGELFF; CDR3nt: TGTGCCACCAGCAGAGTCCTCCCTGGGGGAAACACCGGGGAGCTGTTTTTT
d_gene: .; v_gene: TRBV12-5; abundance: once; j_gene: TRBJ2-5; CDR3aa: CASGLAETQYF; CDR3nt: TGTGCTAGTGGTTTGGCGGAGACCCAGTACTTC
d_gene: TRBD1; v_gene: TRBV7-8; abundance: .; j_gene: TRBJ2-2; CDR3aa: CASSTRQGPTGELFF; CDR3nt: TGTGCCAGCAGCACCCGACAGGGCCCCACCGGGGAGCTGTTTTTT
d_gene: .; v_gene: TRBV5-8; abundance: .; j_gene: TRBJ1-5; CDR3aa: CASSLEGGGDQPQHF; CDR3nt: TGTGCCAGCAGCTTGGAGGGGGGCGGGGATCAGCCCCAGCATTTT